This TCR beta chain was profiled in a study of T cells in localized non-small cell lung cancer. This CDR3 spans 16 amino acids. Trimming stripped 5 bases from V and 2 bases from J, with 17 bases between. Germline loops: CDR1 SGHNT, CDR2 YENEEA. With regard to this clone: Its target is unknown.

General study results and limits: Owing to sequencing of a solitary tumor region, heterogeneity cannot be discounted. Paired adjacent lung recovered a median around 60 of the top 100 tumor clones. Density of T cells in blood, when higher, went with longer overall survival. Uninvolved adjacent lung showed the highest T cell clonality, exceeding tumor.

TCRdb's table, derived via immunoSEQ multiplex PCR, lists solely in-frame clones and lacks some. The table includes about 2,000 clones, nearly 20% detected once. The receptor comes from a male donor older than 55 with stage I lung adenocarcinoma. This chain uses TRBV11-3 with TRBJ2-3, with D unresolved. The sequencing used lung tumor tissue, collected before any cancer treatment. The CDR3 DNA is TGTGCCAGCAGCCCCGTTTCTGGCGGCCTCACAGATACGCAGTATTTT. Protein sequence: CASSPVSGGLTDTQYF.